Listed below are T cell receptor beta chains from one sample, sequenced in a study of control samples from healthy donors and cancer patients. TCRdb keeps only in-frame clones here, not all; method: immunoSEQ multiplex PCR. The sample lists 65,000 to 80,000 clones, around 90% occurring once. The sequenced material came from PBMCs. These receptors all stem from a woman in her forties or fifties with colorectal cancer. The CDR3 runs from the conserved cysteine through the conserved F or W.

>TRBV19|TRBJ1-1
CASTGRNTEAFF
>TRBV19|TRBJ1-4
CASSVATNEKLFF
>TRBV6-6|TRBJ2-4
CASSPTPLAKNIQYF
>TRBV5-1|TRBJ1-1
CASRQDVAGTEAFF
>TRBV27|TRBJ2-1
CASKLAGGPDNEQFF
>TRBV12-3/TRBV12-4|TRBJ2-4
CASRMTGENIQYF
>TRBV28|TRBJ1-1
CASSSQTGVGEAFF
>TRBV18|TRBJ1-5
CASSQGESQPQHF
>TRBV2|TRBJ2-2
CASSGAEGAGSNTGELFF
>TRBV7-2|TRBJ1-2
CASSLYVVGTGDYGYTF
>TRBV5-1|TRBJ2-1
CASSPHYNEQFF
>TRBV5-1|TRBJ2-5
CASSLGQGQETQYF
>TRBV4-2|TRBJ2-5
CASSRTSGGFQETQYF
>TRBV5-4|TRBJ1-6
CASSLEGNNSPLHF
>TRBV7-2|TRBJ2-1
CASRAGVGEQFF
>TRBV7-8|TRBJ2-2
CASSVIQILHNGELFF
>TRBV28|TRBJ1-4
CASSRTGRGEKLFF
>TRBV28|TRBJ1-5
CASSDGQGARPQHF
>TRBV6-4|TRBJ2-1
CASSQEFSYNEQFF
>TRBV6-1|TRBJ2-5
CASSEGILPVQETQYF
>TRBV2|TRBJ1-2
CASRGGRTPNYGYTF
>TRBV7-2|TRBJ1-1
CASSLATAFGTEAFF
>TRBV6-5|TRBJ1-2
CASSLIPGVNYGYTF
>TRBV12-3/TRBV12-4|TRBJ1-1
CASSFRVNTEAFF
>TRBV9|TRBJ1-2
CASSVGGTGGYGYTF
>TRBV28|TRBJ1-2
CASRPWTEANYGYTF
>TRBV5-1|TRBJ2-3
CASSWSTDTQYF
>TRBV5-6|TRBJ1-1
CASSLGPEDTEAFF
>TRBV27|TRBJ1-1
CASSTNRQGHTEAFF
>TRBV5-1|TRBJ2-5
CASRKQETQYF
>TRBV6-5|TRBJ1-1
CASRGNTEAFF
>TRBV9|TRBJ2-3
CASSVGRAGTDTQYF
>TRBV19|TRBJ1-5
CASSETPTGMGQPQHF
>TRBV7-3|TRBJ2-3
CASSRFGGHTQYF
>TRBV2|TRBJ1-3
CASSEKGQGAYGNTIYF
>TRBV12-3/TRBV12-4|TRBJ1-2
CASSSGQGNGYTF
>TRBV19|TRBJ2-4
CASSIAGLGGDIQYF
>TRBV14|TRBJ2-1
CASSQGTTNYNEQFF
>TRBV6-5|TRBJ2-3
CASSLRGGSSDTQYF
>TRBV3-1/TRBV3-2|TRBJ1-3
CASSLQRGSGNTIYF
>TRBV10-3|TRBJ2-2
CAINEGKGTGELFF
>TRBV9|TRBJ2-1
CASSVAGGTGMGRADNEQFF
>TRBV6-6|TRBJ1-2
CASSYETGDGYTF
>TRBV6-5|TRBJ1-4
CASSPGPWREKLFF
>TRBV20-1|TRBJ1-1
CSVGMNTEAFF
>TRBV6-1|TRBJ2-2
CASQSGTANTGELFF
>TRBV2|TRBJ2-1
CASSRTEVEQFF
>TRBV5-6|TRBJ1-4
CASSLPGQATNEKLFF